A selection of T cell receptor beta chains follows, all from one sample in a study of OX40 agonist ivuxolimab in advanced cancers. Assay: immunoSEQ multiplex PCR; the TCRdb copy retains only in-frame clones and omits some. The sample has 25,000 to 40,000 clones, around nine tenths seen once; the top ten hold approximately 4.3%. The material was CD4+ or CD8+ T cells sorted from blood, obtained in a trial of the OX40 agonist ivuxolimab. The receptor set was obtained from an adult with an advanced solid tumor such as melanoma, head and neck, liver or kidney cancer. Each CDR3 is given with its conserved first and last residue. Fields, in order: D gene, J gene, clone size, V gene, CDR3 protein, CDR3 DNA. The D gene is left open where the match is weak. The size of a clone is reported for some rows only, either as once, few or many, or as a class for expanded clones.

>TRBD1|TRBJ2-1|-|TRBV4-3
CASTPSDRSYNEQFF
TGCGCCAGCACCCCGTCGGACAGGTCCTACAATGAGCAGTTCTTC
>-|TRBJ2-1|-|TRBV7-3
CASGVQGGIPYNEQFF
TGTGCCAGCGGAGTTCAAGGGGGTATCCCCTACAATGAGCAGTTCTTC
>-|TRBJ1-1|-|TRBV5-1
CASSLEDSLTEAFF
TGCGCCAGCAGCCTGGAGGACAGTCTCACTGAAGCTTTCTTT
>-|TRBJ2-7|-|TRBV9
CASSPEGEAPSYEQYF
TGTGCCAGCAGCCCCGAGGGGGAGGCGCCGAGCTACGAGCAGTACTTC
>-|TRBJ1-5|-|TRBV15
CATSRDLGGRFDNQPQHF
TGTGCCACCAGCAGAGATCTAGGGGGGCGGTTTGACAATCAGCCCCAGCATTTT
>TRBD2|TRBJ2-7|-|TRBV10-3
CAIAREDSYEQYF
TGTGCCATCGCCCGGGAGGACTCCTACGAGCAGTACTTC
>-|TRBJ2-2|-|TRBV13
CASSPQQGPTGELFF
TGTGCCAGCAGCCCCCAACAGGGCCCCACCGGGGAGCTGTTTTTT
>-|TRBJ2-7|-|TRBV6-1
CASRTGNLGYEQYF
TGTGCCAGCAGAACAGGGAATCTCGGGTACGAGCAGTACTTC
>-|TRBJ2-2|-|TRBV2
CASSPTGELFF
TGTGCCAGCAGTCCTACGGGGGAGCTGTTTTTT
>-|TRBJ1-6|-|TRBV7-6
CASSLISGFSTRNSPLHF
TGTGCCAGCAGCTTAATCTCAGGGTTCAGTACTAGGAATTCACCCCTCCACTTT
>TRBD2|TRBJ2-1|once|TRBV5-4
CASSLTSGIHNEQFF
TGTGCCAGCAGCCTGACTAGCGGGATTCACAATGAGCAGTTCTTC
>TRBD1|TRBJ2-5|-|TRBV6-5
CASRTLDRAQETQYF
TGTGCCAGCAGGACCCTAGACAGGGCCCAAGAGACCCAGTACTTC
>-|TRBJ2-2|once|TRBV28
CASSLIAGELFF
TGTGCCAGCAGTTTAATAGCCGGGGAGCTGTTTTTT
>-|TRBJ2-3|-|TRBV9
CASSVGSATSTDTQYF
TGTGCCAGCAGCGTAGGGTCAGCAACTAGCACAGATACGCAGTATTTT
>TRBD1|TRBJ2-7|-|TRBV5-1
CASSLRQGRIYEQYF
TGCGCCAGCAGCTTGCGACAGGGAAGGATCTACGAGCAGTACTTC
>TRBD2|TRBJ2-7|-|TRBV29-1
CSAEGWEASGSYEQYF
TGCAGCGCTGAAGGATGGGAAGCTAGCGGGAGCTACGAGCAGTACTTC
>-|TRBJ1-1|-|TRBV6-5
CASRARGGTEAFF
TGTGCCAGCAGAGCCCGCGGGGGAACTGAAGCTTTCTTT
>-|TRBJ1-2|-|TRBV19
CASRSGATGGYTF
TGTGCCAGTAGGTCAGGGGCCACCGGTGGCTACACCTTC
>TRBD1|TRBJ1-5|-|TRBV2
CASSEHRTGHNQPQHF
TGTGCCAGCAGTGAGCACAGGACAGGCCACAATCAGCCCCAGCATTTT
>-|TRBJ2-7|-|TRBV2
CASTPHWVDEQYF
TGTGCCAGCACCCCTCACTGGGTTGACGAGCAGTACTTC
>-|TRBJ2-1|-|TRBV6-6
CASSYSDYGSEQFF
TGTGCCAGCAGTTACTCGGACTACGGCAGTGAGCAGTTCTTC
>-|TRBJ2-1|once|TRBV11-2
CASSDRNNEQFF
TGTGCCAGCAGCGACCGGAACAATGAGCAGTTCTTC
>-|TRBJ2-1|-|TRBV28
CASRSRGYYEQFF
TGTGCCAGCAGGTCTAGGGGTTACTATGAGCAGTTCTTC
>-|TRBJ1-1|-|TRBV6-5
CASSYRGWNTEAFF
TGTGCCAGCAGTTACAGAGGGTGGAACACTGAAGCTTTCTTT
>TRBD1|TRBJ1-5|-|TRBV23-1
CASNTPPGGYQPQHF
TGCGCCAGCAATACCCCCCCAGGGGGGTATCAGCCCCAGCATTTT